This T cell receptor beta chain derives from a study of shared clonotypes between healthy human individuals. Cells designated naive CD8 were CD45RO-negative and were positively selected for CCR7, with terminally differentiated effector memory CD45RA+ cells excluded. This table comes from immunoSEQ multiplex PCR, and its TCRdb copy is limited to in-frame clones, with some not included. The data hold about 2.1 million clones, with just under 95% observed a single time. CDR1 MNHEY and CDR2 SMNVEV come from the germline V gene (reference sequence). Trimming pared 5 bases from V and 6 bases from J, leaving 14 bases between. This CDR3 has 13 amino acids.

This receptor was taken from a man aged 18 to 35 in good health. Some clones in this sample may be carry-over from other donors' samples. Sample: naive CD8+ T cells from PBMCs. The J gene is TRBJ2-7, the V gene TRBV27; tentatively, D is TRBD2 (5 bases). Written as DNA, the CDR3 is TGTGCCAGCAGTGTAACTGGGAGACCCGAGCAGTACTTC. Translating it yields CASSVTGRPEQYF.